This T cell receptor beta chain comes out of a study of T cell responses to AZD1222 COVID-19 vaccine. Study-level results: Regions 160-218 and 743-854 held dominance among vaccine-associated CD4 TCRs, which spanned spike. Targeting of unmutated variant regions was reportedly seen in nearly half of spike-specific TCRs. Increased Spike-specific TCR breadth and depth were observed after two AZD1222 doses. Donors in the cohort were predominantly white British and more often female, and clonal diversity was possibly underestimated.

Details on this clone: Its antigen is as yet unknown.

Generated by immunoSEQ multiplex PCR, the TCRdb table keeps only in-frame clones and is missing some. The table records more than 140,000 clones, approximately 95% of them present only once. This CDR3 is 15 amino acids long. Between the trimmed V and J ends, which lost 5 bases and 4 bases, there was a span of 17 bases. Germline V lookup: CDR1 MNHEY, CDR2 SVGAGI. The genes are TRBV6-5 and TRBJ1-1, with a weak D call TRBD1 (5 bases). The sample consisted of peripheral blood, taken on day 0 of MenACWY control vaccination. This clonotype originated in an adult in good health. The CDR3 reads CASSPPKGLSTEAFF. The DNA for the CDR3 is TGTGCCAGCAGTCCACCAAAGGGGCTGAGCACTGAAGCTTTCTTT.